The 6 T cell receptor beta chains below were found in one sample sequenced in a study of blood T cell repertoires in COVID-19. Generated by immunoSEQ multiplex PCR, the TCRdb table keeps only in-frame clones and is missing some. Among 200,000 to 250,000 clones, 88% were seen once, and the ten largest hold roughly 2.5%. The sample taken for sequencing was peripheral blood. The receptors stem from a woman aged 55 to 70 with acute or convalescent COVID-19.

This chain connects TRBV19 to TRBJ2-2; 7 nucleotides align to TRBD2. Germline-derived CDR1 and CDR2 are LNHDA and SQIVND (reference sequence). The CDR3 length is 16 residues. V lost 4 bases to trimming and J lost 6 bases; unmatched junction nucleotides: 11. The CDR3 spells CASSTFGGRVAGELFF. The CDR3 DNA follows: TGTGCCAGTAGTACCTTTGGCGGGAGAGTAGCCGGGGAGCTGTTTTTT. The full variable domain, completed using reference TRBV19 and TRBJ2-2, is DGGITQSPKYLFRKEGQNVTLSCEQNLNHDAMYWYRQDPGQGLRLIYYSQIVNDFQKGDIAEGYSVSREKKESFPLTVTSAQKNPTAFYLCASSTFGGRVAGELFFGEGSRLTVL.

V gene TRBV11-2 combines with J gene TRBJ1-2; 9 bases are shared with TRBD1. The CDR3 covers 15 residues. V trimming: 5 bases; J trimming: 6 bases; junction bases outside the gene matches: 10. Germline CDR1 and CDR2: SGHAT and FQNNGV. The CDR3 nucleotides read TGTGCCAGCAGCCTCAACAGGGGGCGCGAGAATGGCTACACCTTC. As protein: CASSLNRGRENGYTF. Complete variable domain (other parts from reference TRBV11-2 and TRBJ1-2): EAGVAQSPRYKIIEKRQSVAFWCNPISGHATLYWYQQILGQGPKLLIQFQNNGVVDDSQLPKDRFSAERLKGVDSTLKIQPAKLEDSAVYLCASSLNRGRENGYTFGSGTRLTVV.

The chain carries TRBV7-2 and TRBJ2-4; 8 bases map to TRBD2. Germline lookup yields CDR1 SGHTA and CDR2 FQGNSA. The CDR3 runs to 16 residues. The V and J ends lost 0 bases and 7 bases, in that order; junction bases with no gene match: 8. In DNA, the CDR3 is TGTGCCAGCAGCTTAGCAAGAGCGGGAGTGGGGAACATTCAGTACTTC. It codes for CASSLARAGVGNIQYF.

This clone was observed a single time. This chain joins TRBV2 and TRBJ1-5; the D gene is possibly TRBD1 (6 bases). Trimming left V 4 bases short and J 4 bases short, with 11 bases between. Germline V gene sequence: CDR1 SNHLY, CDR2 FYNNEI. The CDR3 consists of 14 residues. The CDR3 region is CASSGDTGNQPQHF. The DNA of the CDR3 is TGTGCCAGCAGTGGGGACACCGGGAATCAGCCCCAGCATTTT.

The chain is built from TRBV3-1 (or the pseudogene TRBV3-2) and TRBJ2-1, with D unresolved. This CDR3 region has 18 residues. In germline, CDR1 is LGHDT, CDR2 YNNKEL (reference sequence). Deletions cut 0 bases from V and 0 bases from J, with 15 bases between. The CDR3 nucleotides read TGTGCCAGCAGCCAAGATTGTCCCTACTCGAGCTCCTACAATGAGCAGTTCTTC. This sequence encodes CASSQDCPYSSSYNEQFF.

The chain links TRBV9 to TRBJ1-1, with D unclear. Per the germline V gene, CDR1 is SGDLS and CDR2 is YYNGEE. The V end was cut by 7 bases, the J end by 1 base, with 11 bases between. The CDR3 contains 13 residues. The CDR3 sequence: CASSYGGNTEAFF. For the CDR3, the DNA is TGTGCCAGCTCATACGGAGGGAACACTGAAGCTTTCTTT.